This T cell receptor (beta chain) was identified during a study of cytomegalovirus exposure and HLA in healthy donors. The study's findings and limits: In vitro work confirmed that a few CMV-associated chains recognize CMV antigens. Reports showed the classifier diagnosing cytomegalovirus status with high specificity and sensitivity.

Data came from immunoSEQ multiplex PCR; TCRdb stores just in-frame clones and leaves some out. The sample shows over 150,000 clones, 85% of them seen only once. Of note for this clone: The antigen is undetermined.

The CDR3 loop spans 12 amino acids. Deletions cut 4 bases from V and 7 bases from J, with 10 bases between. The germline gives CDR1 MDHEN, CDR2 SYDVKM. The sequencing sample was made of PBMCs. The V and J genes are TRBV28 and TRBJ1-1; no reliable D call. This receptor was taken from a man younger than 30 in good health and CMV-seropositive. The CDR3 is CASSSPTSEAFF. The CDR3 DNA reads TGTGCCAGCAGTTCCCCAACCAGTGAAGCTTTCTTT.